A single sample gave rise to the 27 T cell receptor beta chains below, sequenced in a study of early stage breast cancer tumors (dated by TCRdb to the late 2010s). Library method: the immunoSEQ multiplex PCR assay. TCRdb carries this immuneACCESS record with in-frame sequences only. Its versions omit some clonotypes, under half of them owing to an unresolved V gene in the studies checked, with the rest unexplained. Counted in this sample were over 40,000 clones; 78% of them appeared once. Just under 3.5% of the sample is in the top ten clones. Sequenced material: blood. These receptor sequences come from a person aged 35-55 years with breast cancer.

CDR3 residues: CASSESSVREQYF. The CDR3 coding sequence is TGCGCCAGCAGTGAGTCGTCCGTTAGGGAGCAGTACTTC. The chain has TRBV10-2 and TRBJ2-7; D uncertain. The length of the CDR3 is 13 residues. Germline loops: CDR1 WSHSY, CDR2 SAAADI. V lost 0 bases and J 7 bases, leaving 10 bases between the germline ends.

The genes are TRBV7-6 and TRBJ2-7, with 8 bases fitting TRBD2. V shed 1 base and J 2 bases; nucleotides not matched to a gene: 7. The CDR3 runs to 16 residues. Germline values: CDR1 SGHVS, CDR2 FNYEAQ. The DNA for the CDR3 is TGTGCCAGCAGCTTAGGGGCCCTAGCGGGCCCCTACGAGCAGTACTTC. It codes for CASSLGALAGPYEQYF.

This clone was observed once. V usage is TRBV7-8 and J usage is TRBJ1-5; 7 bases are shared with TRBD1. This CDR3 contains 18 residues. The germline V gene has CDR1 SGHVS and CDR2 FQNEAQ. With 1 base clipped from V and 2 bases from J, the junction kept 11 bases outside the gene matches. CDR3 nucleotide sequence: TGTGCCAGCAGCTTAGGGGCTAAGGGGGCCGGGGGCAATCAGCCCCAGCATTTT. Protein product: CASSLGAKGAGGNQPQHF.

The CDR3 bases are TGTGCCTGGAGACAGTTTACGGGGACCACCGGGGAGCTGTTTTTT. Translated: CAWRQFTGTTGELFF. This chain uses TRBV30 with TRBJ2-2; D possibly matches TRBD1 or TRBD2 (5 bases each). Trimming took 3 bases from V and 4 from J, leaving 15 bases between them. Per germline, CDR1 GTSNPN and CDR2 SVGIG (reference sequence). This CDR3 contains 15 residues. Full variable domain (rest looked up from reference TRBV30 and TRBJ2-2): SQTIHQWPATLVQPVGSPLSLECTVEGTSNPNLYWYRQAAGRGLQLLFYSVGIGQISSEVPQNLSASRPQDRQFILSSKKLLLSDSGFYLCAWRQFTGTTGELFFGEGSRLTVL.

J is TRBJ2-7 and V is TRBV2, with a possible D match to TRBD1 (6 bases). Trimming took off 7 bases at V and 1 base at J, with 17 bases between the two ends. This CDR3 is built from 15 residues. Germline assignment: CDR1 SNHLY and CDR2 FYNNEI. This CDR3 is CASIPGAVSSYEQYF. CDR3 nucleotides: TGTGCCAGCATACCAGGGGCCGTCTCATCCTACGAGCAGTACTTC.

The CDR3 DNA sequence: TGTGCCAGCAGTTCCGCCGGGGGAGGGGGCAAGGGTGGCTACACCTTC. As protein: CASSSAGGGGKGGYTF. V is TRBV27 and J is TRBJ1-2; 7 bases map to TRBD1. CDR3 length equals 16 residues. Germline V gives CDR1 MNHEY, CDR2 SMNVEV (reference sequence). V shed 4 bases, J shed 7 bases, and the junction held 15 bases outside the gene matches.

The CDR3 reads CASSPGGAGTSYEQYF. CDR3 coding DNA: TGCGCCAGCAGCCCTGGAGGGGCAGGGACGTCCTACGAGCAGTACTTC. The V call is TRBV5-1, the J call TRBJ2-7, with D possibly TRBD2 on 6 matching bases. Trimming stripped 4 bases from V and 1 base from J, with 18 bases between. Germline CDR1 is SGHRS and CDR2 is YFSETQ. This CDR3 has 16 amino acids.

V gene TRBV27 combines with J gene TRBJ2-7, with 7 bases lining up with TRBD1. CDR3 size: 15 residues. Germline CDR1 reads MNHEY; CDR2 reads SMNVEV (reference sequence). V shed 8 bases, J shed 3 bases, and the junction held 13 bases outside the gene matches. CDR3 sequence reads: CASSKRGPGGYEQYF. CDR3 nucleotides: TGTGCCAGCTCGAAGAGGGGTCCAGGGGGCTACGAGCAGTACTTC.

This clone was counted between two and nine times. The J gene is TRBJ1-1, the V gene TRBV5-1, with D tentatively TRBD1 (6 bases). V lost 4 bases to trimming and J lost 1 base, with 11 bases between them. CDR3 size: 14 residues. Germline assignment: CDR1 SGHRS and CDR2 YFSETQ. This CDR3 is CASSRGTPNTEAFF. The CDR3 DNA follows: TGCGCCAGCAGCCGCGGGACACCGAACACTGAAGCTTTCTTT.

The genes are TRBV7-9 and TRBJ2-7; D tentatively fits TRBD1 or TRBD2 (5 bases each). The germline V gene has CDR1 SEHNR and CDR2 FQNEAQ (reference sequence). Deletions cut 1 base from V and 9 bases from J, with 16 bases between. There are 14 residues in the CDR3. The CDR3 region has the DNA TGTGCCAGCAGCTTAGAGGTGGATTCCGGGGCGCAGTACTTC. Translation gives CASSLEVDSGAQYF. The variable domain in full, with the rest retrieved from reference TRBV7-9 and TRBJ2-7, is DTGVSQNPRHKITKRGQNVTFRCDPISEHNRLYWYRQTLGQGPEFLTYFQNEAQLEKSRLLSDRFSAERPKGSFSTLEIQRTEQGDSAMYLCASSLEVDSGAQYFGPGTRLTVT.

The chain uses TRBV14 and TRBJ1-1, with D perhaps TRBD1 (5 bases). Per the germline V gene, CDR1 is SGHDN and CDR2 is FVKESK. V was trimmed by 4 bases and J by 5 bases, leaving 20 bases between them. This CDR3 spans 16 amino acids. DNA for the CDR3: TGTGCCAGCAGCCCAACCGGGAGCAGGGTCAGGACTGAAGCTTTCTTT. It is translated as CASSPTGSRVRTEAFF. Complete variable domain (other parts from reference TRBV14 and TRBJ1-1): EAGVTQFPSHSVIEKGQTVTLRCDPISGHDNLYWYRRVMGKEIKFLLHFVKESKQDESGMPNNRFLAERTGGTYSTLKVQPAELEDSGVYFCASSPTGSRVRTEAFFGQGTRLTVV.

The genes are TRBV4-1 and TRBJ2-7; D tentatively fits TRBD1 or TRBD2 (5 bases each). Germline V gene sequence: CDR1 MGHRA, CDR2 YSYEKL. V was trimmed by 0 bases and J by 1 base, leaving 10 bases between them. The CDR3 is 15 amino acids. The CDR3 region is CASSQDGAGSYEQYF. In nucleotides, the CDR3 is TGCGCCAGCAGCCAAGACGGGGCAGGGTCCTACGAGCAGTACTTC.

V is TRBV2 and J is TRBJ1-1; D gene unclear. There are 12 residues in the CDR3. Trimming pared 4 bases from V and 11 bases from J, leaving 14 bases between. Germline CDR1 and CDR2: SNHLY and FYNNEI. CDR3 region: CASSGLGGSAFF. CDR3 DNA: TGTGCCAGCAGTGGTCTTGGCGGCTCGGCTTTCTTT.

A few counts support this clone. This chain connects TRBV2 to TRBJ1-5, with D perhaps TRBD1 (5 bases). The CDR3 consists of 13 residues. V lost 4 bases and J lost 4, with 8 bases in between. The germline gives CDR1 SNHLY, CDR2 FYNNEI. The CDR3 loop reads CASSGDGNQPQHF. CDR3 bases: TGTGCCAGCAGTGGGGACGGAAATCAGCCCCAGCATTTT.

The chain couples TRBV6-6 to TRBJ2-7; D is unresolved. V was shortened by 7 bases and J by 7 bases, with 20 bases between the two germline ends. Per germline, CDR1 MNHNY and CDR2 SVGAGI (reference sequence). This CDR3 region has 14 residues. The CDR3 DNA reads TGTGCCAGCAACTACGACTGGGGTGGCCGGGAGCAGTACTTC. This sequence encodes CASNYDWGGREQYF.

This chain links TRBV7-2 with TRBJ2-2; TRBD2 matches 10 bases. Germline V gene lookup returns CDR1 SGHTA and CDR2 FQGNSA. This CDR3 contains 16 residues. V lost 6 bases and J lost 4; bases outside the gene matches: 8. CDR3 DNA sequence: TGTGCCAGCAGGTTATTAGCGGGAGGAGGCACCGGGGAGCTGTTTTTT. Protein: CASRLLAGGGTGELFF.

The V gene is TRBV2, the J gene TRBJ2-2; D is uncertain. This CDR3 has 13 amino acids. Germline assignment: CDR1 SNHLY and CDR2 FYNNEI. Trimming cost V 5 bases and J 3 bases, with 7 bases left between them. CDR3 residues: CASSRTYTGELFF. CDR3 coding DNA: TGTGCCAGCAGTCGGACCTACACCGGGGAGCTGTTTTTT.

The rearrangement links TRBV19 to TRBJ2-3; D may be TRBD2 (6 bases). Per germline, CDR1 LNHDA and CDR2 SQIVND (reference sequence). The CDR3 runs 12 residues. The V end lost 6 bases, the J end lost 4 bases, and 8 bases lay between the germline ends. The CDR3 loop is CASSERADTQYF. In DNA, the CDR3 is TGTGCCAGTAGCGAGCGGGCAGATACGCAGTATTTT. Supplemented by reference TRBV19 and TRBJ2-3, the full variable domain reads DGGITQSPKYLFRKEGQNVTLSCEQNLNHDAMYWYRQDPGQGLRLIYYSQIVNDFQKGDIAEGYSVSREKKESFPLTVTSAQKNPTAFYLCASSERADTQYFGPGTRLTVL.

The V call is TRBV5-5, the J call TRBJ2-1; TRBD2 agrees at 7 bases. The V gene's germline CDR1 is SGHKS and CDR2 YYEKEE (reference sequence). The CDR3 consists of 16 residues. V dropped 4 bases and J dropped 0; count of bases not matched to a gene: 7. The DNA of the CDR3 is TGTGCCAGCAGCCCGGGGGGTAGCGGCTCCTACAATGAGCAGTTCTTC. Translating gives CASSPGGSGSYNEQFF.

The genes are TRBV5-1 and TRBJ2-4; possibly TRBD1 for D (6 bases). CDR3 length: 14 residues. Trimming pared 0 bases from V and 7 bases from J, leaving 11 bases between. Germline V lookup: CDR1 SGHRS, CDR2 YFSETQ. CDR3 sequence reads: CASSLGTGSNIQYF. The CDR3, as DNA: TGCGCCAGCAGCTTGGGTACAGGGTCCAACATTCAGTACTTC.

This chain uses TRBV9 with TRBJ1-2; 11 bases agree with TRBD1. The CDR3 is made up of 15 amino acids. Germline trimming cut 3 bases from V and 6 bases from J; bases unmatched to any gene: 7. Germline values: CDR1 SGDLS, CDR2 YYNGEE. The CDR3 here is CASSGGQGAWDGYTF. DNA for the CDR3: TGTGCCAGCAGCGGAGGACAGGGGGCCTGGGATGGCTACACCTTC. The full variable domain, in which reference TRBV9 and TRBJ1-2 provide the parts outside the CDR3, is DSGVTQTPKHLITATGQRVTLRCSPRSGDLSVYWYQQSLDQGLQFLIQYYNGEERAKGNILERFSAQQFPDLHSELNLSSLELGDSALYFCASSGGQGAWDGYTFGSGTRLTVV.

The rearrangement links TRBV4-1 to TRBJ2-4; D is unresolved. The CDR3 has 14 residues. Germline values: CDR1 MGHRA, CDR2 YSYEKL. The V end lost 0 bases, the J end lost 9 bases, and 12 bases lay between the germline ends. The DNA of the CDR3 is TGCGCCAGCAGCCAAGAACCTCTCCGTAGCATTCAGTACTTC. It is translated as CASSQEPLRSIQYF.

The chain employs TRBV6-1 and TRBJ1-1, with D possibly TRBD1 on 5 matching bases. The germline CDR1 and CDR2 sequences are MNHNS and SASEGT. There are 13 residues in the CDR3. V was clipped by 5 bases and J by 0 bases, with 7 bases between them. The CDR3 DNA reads TGTGCCAGCAGTCCAGGGTTGAACACTGAAGCTTTCTTT. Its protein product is CASSPGLNTEAFF.

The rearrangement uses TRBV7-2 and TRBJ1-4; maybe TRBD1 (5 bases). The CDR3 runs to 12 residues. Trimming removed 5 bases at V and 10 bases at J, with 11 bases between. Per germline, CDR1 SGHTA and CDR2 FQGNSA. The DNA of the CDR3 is TGTGCCAGCAGCCTCAACCAGGGAAAACTGTTTTTT. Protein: CASSLNQGKLFF.

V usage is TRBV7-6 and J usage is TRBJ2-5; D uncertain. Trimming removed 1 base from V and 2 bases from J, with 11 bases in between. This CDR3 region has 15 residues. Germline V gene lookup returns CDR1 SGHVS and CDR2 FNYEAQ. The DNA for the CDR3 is TGTGCCAGCAGCTTAGTACCGGCCTTACAAGAGACCCAGTACTTC. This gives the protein CASSLVPALQETQYF.

CDR3 residues: CASSHTGELFF. CDR3 nucleotides: TGCGCCAGCAGTCATACCGGGGAGCTGTTTTTT. The V and J genes are TRBV4-1 and TRBJ2-2; D is undetermined. Trimming shortened V by 6 bases and J by 5 bases, and 4 bases separated the two germline ends. This CDR3 has 11 amino acids. Per germline, CDR1 MGHRA and CDR2 YSYEKL.

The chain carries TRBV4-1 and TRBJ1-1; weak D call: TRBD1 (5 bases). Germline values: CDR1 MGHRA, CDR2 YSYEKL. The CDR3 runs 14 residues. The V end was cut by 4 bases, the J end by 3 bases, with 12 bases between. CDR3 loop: CASSRAGLDTEAFF. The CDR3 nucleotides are TGCGCCAGCAGCCGAGCAGGGCTTGACACTGAAGCTTTCTTT.